The present T cell receptor beta chain was sequenced within a study of shared clonotypes between healthy human individuals. CDR3 size: 13 residues. Trimming took off 6 bases at V and 1 base at J, with 9 bases between the two ends. Germline V CDR1 and CDR2: SNHLY, FYNNEI. TCRdb's copy holds only in-frame clones and misses some; the assay was immunoSEQ multiplex PCR. The sample includes some 1.5 million clones, 95% to 99% of them seen just once. CD45RA+ naive and CD45RA-negative memory subsets were separated from CD4+ cells. The sequenced material came from naive CD4+ T cells sorted from blood. Sample subset: CD45RA+ positively selected. The V and J genes are TRBV2 and TRBJ2-5; D remains unclear. The sequence came from a young man in good health. The CDR3 coding sequence is TGTGCCAGCAGCCCCGACACCCAAGAGACCCAGTACTTC. This encodes CASSPDTQETQYF. Full variable domain (remainder filled in from reference TRBV2 and TRBJ2-5): EPEVTQTPSHQVTQMGQEVILRCVPISNHLYFYWYRQILGQKVEFLVSFYNNEISEKSEIFDDQFSVERPDGSNFTLKIRSTKLEDSAMYFCASSPDTQETQYFGPGTRLLVL.